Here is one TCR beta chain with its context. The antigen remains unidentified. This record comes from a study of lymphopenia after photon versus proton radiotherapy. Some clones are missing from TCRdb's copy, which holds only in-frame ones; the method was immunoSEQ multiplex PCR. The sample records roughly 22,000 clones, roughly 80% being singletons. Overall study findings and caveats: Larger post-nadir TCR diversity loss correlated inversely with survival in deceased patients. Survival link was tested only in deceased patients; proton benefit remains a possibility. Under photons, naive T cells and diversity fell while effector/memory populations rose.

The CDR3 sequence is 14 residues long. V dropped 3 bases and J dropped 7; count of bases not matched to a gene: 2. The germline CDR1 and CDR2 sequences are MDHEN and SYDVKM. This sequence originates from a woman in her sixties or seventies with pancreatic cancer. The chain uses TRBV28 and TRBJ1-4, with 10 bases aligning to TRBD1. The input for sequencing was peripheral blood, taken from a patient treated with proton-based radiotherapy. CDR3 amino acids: CASSFRDRGEKLFF. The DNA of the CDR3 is TGTGCCAGCAGTTTTCGGGACAGGGGTGAAAAACTGTTTTTT.